The T cell receptor beta chain under discussion was sequenced for a study of immune evolution from preneoplasia to lung adenocarcinoma. General study points: From normal lung to invasive adenocarcinoma, top clone frequencies appeared to decrease. Later-stage lesions seemingly showed higher T cell density and diversity than normal lung.

Some clones are missing from TCRdb's copy, which holds only in-frame ones; the method was immunoSEQ multiplex PCR. The repertoire holds several thousand clones, with 80% to 85% as singletons. Resections took place in Japan or China from 2014 to 2017. Comment on this clone: As yet, its antigen is unknown.

The CDR3 length is 15 residues. The germline V gene has CDR1 SNHLY and CDR2 FYNNEI. The V segment lost 4 bases and the J segment 6 bases; nucleotides outside the gene matches: 10. This receptor was obtained from a person between 50 and 70 years old with lung adenocarcinoma. Sequencing used FFPE normal lung tissue adjacent to the tumor. The chain recombines TRBV2 with TRBJ2-5; 8 nucleotides align to TRBD2. The CDR3 loop is CASSANRGGLKTQYF. The CDR3 region has the DNA TGTGCCAGCAGTGCTAACCGGGGGGGCCTTAAGACCCAGTACTTC.